The 21 T cell receptor beta chains below were found in one sample sequenced in a study of CD8 T cells in Susac syndrome. A quantity of about 0.5 to 1 ug RNA underwent reverse transcription using random hexamers. A single record per CDR3 protein comes from TCRdb applying MiXCR to the immunoSEQ multiplex PCR reads. This sample carries over 300,000 distinct CDR3 sequences, under 95% of them seen once, and the ten largest clones take roughly 0.064%. Source material: CD4+ T cells from PBMCs. Receptor source: a human donor with multiple sclerosis.

CDR3 sequence (DNA): TGCAGTGCTAGAGATCCAGGGAGACAGCCGCTACTCTATGGCTACACCTTC. Translated: CSARDPGRQPLLYGYTF. The chain carries TRBV20-1 and TRBJ1-2, with a tentative D call TRBD1 (5 bases). The CDR3 consists of 17 residues. Trimming left V 0 bases short and J 4 bases short, with 21 bases between. CDR1 and CDR2 from the germline V gene are DFQATT and SNEGSKA (reference sequence).

CDR3 sequence (DNA): TGTGCCAGCACGGGAACAGGGGATTTAGATACGCAGTATTTT. Residues: CASTGTGDLDTQYF. V is TRBV6-2 or TRBV6-3 and J is TRBJ2-3; 7 nucleotides agree with TRBD1. Germline-derived CDR1 and CDR2 are MNHEY and SVGEGT. This CDR3 region has 14 residues. V lost 7 bases to trimming and J lost 5 bases; unmatched junction nucleotides: 9.

Notes on this clonotype: One end of the junction fails to match germline, which may point to a read error. The CDR3 DNA reads as TGTGCCAGCAGTATTAGAGGTGGACTAGCGGGAGACGCGGCGGCCTACGAGCAGTACTTC. The encoded protein is CASSIRGGLAGDAAAYEQYF. The chain has TRBV19 and TRBJ2-7; 13 positions match TRBD2. This CDR3 has 20 amino acids. The germline gives CDR1 LNHDA, CDR2 SQIVND (reference sequence).

The chain links TRBV19 to TRBJ1-1; D call uncertain. V was trimmed by 5 bases and J by 1 base, leaving 17 bases between them. CDR1 and CDR2 (germline): LNHDA, SQIVND (reference sequence). CDR3 size: 16 residues. The CDR3 region is CASSPLLRTGNTEAFF. The CDR3 region has the DNA TGTGCCAGTAGTCCTCTACTACGGACGGGGAACACTGAAGCTTTCTTT.

V gene TRBV25-1 combines with J gene TRBJ1-5; 7 positions match TRBD1. Germline V gives CDR1 MGHDK, CDR2 SYGVNS. V shed 1 base, J shed 4 bases, and the junction held 1 base outside the gene matches. This CDR3 is 14 amino acids long. The CDR3 DNA sequence: TGTGCCAGCAGTGAATGGGACAGTAATCAGCCCCAGCATTTT. It is translated as CASSEWDSNQPQHF.

The rearrangement links TRBV13 to TRBJ2-2; the match to TRBD1 covers 8 bases. This CDR3 has 16 amino acids. Germline trimming cut 3 bases from V and 1 base from J; bases unmatched to any gene: 4. Germline-derived CDR1 and CDR2 are PRHDT and FYEKMQ (reference sequence). DNA of the CDR3: TGTGCCAGCAGCTTTCCCGGGACAGGGAACACCGGGGAGCTGTTTTTT. Its protein is CASSFPGTGNTGELFF.

The gene calls are TRBV11-2 and TRBJ1-2, with no clear D. The germline V and J ends were trimmed by 0 bases and 5 bases, with 7 bases remaining between them. Germline V lookup: CDR1 SGHAT, CDR2 FQNNGV. CDR3 length: 13 amino acids. Here the CDR3 reads CASSLDRLYGYTF. The CDR3 DNA reads TGTGCCAGCAGCTTAGATCGACTTTATGGCTACACCTTC.

The chain carries TRBV7-9 and TRBJ1-3; 7 positions agree with TRBD1. This CDR3 is 17 amino acids long. Trimming cost V 1 base and J 0 bases; bases outside gene matches: 6. Germline V lookup: CDR1 SEHNR, CDR2 FQNEAQ (reference sequence). CDR3 coding DNA: TGTGCCAGCAGCTTAGTTCGATACAGGGGCTCTGGAAACACCATATATTTT. It specifies CASSLVRYRGSGNTIYF.

This chain uses TRBV20-1 with TRBJ2-1; 7 nucleotides line up with TRBD2. Trimming cost V 6 bases and J 4 bases; bases outside gene matches: 9. The CDR3 spans 14 residues. Germline values: CDR1 DFQATT, CDR2 SNEGSKA (reference sequence). Here the CDR3 reads CSATAASGYNEQFF. Written as DNA, the CDR3 is TGCAGTGCCACGGCGGCTAGCGGATACAATGAGCAGTTCTTC.

The rearrangement joins TRBV29-1 to TRBJ2-2, with D uncertain. CDR3 length: 14 amino acids. Germline V gene sequence: CDR1 SQVTM, CDR2 ANQGSEA. V lost 4 bases and J 0 bases, leaving 9 bases between the germline ends. The CDR3 bases are TGCAGCGTTGTGGGGATAGCGAACACCGGGGAGCTGTTTTTT. Encoded protein: CSVVGIANTGELFF.

This clonotype has more than one count but fewer than ten. The rearrangement uses TRBV12-3 or TRBV12-4 and TRBJ2-1, with TRBD2 matching 12 bases. V lost 6 bases and J lost 0; bases outside the gene matches: 0. The CDR3 is 15 amino acids. The CDR3 sequence is CASRLAGGSYNEQFF. CDR3 nucleotides: TGTGCCAGCAGACTAGCGGGAGGCTCCTACAATGAGCAGTTCTTC.

The CDR3: CASGSRSYPYGYTF. Here the CDR3 DNA reads TGTGCCAGTGGGTCCAGATCTTACCCCTATGGCTACACCTTC. The rearrangement links TRBV19 to TRBJ1-2, with no clear D. In germline, CDR1 is LNHDA, CDR2 SQIVND (reference sequence). The CDR3 covers 14 residues. V was shortened by 8 bases and J by 4 bases, with 17 bases between the two germline ends.

The chain recombines TRBV14 with TRBJ1-2; D call uncertain. The length of the CDR3 is 13 residues. Trimming stripped 6 bases from V and 0 bases from J, with 8 bases between. Germline loops: CDR1 SGHDN, CDR2 FVKESK. In DNA form, the CDR3 reads TGTGCCAGCAGGGTGTCGGCTAACTATGGCTACACCTTC. As protein: CASRVSANYGYTF.

This chain connects TRBV4-1 to TRBJ2-6; 8 nucleotides match TRBD1. CDR1 and CDR2 (germline): MGHRA, YSYEKL. V dropped 1 base and J dropped 2; count of bases not matched to a gene: 10. The CDR3 has 19 amino acids. CDR3 amino acids: CASSQGDPGGAAGANVLTF. In DNA, the CDR3 is TGCGCCAGCAGCCAAGGAGACCCAGGGGGCGCAGCTGGGGCCAACGTCCTGACTTTC.

V gene TRBV7-2 combines with J gene TRBJ2-7; 7 nucleotides align to TRBD2. Germline CDR1 reads SGHTA; CDR2 reads FQGNSA. The CDR3 covers 14 residues. Trimming at V came to 0 bases and at J to 7 bases, leaving 6 bases not matched to a gene. The CDR3 region is CASSLAGGPREQYF. The CDR3 bases are TGTGCCAGCAGCTTAGCGGGAGGGCCGCGGGAGCAGTACTTC.

This clonotype came up a few times. The chain links TRBV18 to TRBJ1-1; D not resolved. Trimming took off 4 bases at V and 0 bases at J, with 9 bases between the two ends. The CDR3 consists of 14 residues. Germline V gene lookup returns CDR1 KGHSH and CDR2 LQKENI. CDR3 DNA sequence: TGTGCCAGCTCACGCGACACCATGAACACTGAAGCTTTCTTT. It specifies CASSRDTMNTEAFF.

V usage is TRBV24-1 and J usage is TRBJ2-3, with 16 nucleotides matching TRBD2. Germline V gene sequence: CDR1 KGHDR, CDR2 SFDVKD. The V segment lost 8 bases and the J segment 2 bases; nucleotides outside the gene matches: 12. The CDR3 length is 19 residues. CDR3 nucleotides: TGTGCCACCATTTCCTCCGGGACTAGCGGGGGGGCTATCACAGATACGCAGTATTTT. It yields the protein CATISSGTSGGAITDTQYF.

This chain joins TRBV9 and TRBJ2-2; weak D call: TRBD2 (5 bases). This CDR3 is 15 amino acids long. Trimming left V 4 bases short and J 6 bases short, with 16 bases between. CDR1 and CDR2 from the germline V gene are SGDLS and YYNGEE. This chain's CDR3 is CASSPIEGVAGELFF. DNA of the CDR3: TGTGCCAGCAGCCCCATCGAGGGAGTAGCCGGGGAGCTGTTTTTT.

The chain uses TRBV4-3 and TRBJ2-5, with D perhaps being TRBD1 or TRBD2 (7 bases each). V dropped 2 bases and J dropped 5 bases, with 18 bases sitting between them. The CDR3 sequence is 16 residues long. Germline CDR1 and CDR2: LGHNA and YSLEER. The CDR3 loop reads CASSQQPAGGGETQYF. In DNA form, the CDR3 reads TGCGCCAGCAGCCAACAACCGGCAGGGGGAGGGGAGACCCAGTACTTC.

This clonotype was seen only once. The J gene is TRBJ2-3, the V gene TRBV30; 8 bases map to TRBD1. The germline gives CDR1 GTSNPN, CDR2 SVGIG (reference sequence). The CDR3 runs 14 residues. The junction had 5 bases not matched to a gene; V was cut back by 4 bases and J by 2 bases. The CDR3 sequence: CAWNNRGSTDTQYF. CDR3 DNA sequence: TGTGCCTGGAACAACAGGGGGTCCACAGATACGCAGTATTTT.

In the case of this clonotype: This likely comes from a read error, as the CDR3 has no conserved phenylalanine or tryptophan at its end. The rearrangement uses TRBV20-1 and TRBJ1-2; a possible D gene is TRBD1 (6 bases). The germline gives CDR1 DFQATT, CDR2 SNEGSKA (reference sequence). The CDR3 runs 15 residues. V lost 5 bases to trimming and J lost 6 bases, with 22 bases between them. This CDR3 is CSALSPGARVHGYTL. The CDR3 DNA reads TGCAGTGCTCTCTCACCAGGGGCCAGGGTCCATGGCTACACCCTC.